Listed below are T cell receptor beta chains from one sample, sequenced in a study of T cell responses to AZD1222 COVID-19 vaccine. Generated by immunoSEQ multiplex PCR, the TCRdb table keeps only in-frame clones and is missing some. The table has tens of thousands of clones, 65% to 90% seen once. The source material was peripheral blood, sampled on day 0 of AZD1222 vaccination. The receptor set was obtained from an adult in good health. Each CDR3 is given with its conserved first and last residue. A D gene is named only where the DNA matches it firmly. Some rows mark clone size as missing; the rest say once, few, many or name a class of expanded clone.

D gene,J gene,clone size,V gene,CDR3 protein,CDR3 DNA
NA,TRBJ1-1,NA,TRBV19,CASSISNTEAFF,TGTGCCAGTAGTATATCGAACACTGAAGCTTTCTTT
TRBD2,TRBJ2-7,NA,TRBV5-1,CASSGGTTDEQYF,TGCGCCAGCTCTGGGGGGACTACTGACGAGCAGTACTTC
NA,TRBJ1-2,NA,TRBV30,CAWSEHLANYGYTF,TGTGCCTGGAGTGAACACCTAGCTAACTATGGCTACACCTTC
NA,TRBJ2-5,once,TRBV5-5,CASSSQETQYF,TGTGCCAGCAGCTCCCAAGAGACCCAGTACTTC
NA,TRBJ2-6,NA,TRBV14,CASSQQFSGANVLTF,TGTGCCAGCAGCCAACAATTCTCTGGGGCCAACGTCCTGACTTTC
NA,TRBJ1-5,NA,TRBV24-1,CATSGGSNSNQPQHF,TGTGCCACCAGTGGTGGGAGCAATAGCAATCAGCCCCAGCATTTT
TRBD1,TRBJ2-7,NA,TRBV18,CASSRDRDSYEQYF,TGTGCCAGCTCACGGGACAGGGACTCCTACGAGCAGTACTTC
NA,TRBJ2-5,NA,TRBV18,CASSLGLAQGQETQYF,TGTGCCAGCTCACTCGGACTGGCCCAAGGACAAGAGACCCAGTACTTC
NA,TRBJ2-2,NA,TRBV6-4,CASSDSSTSTGELFF,TGTGCCAGCAGTGACTCGAGCACTAGCACCGGGGAGCTGTTTTTT
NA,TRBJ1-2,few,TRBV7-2,CASSPGALGYGYTF,TGTGCCAGCAGCCCTGGAGCACTCGGCTATGGCTACACCTTC
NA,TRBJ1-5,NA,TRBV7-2,CASSSARSMQPQHF,TGTGCCAGCAGCTCAGCCAGGTCAATGCAGCCCCAGCATTTT
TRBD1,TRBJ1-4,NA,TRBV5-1,CASSLGTGEKLFF,TGCGCCAGCAGCTTGGGGACAGGGGAAAAACTGTTTTTT
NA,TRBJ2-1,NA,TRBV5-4,CASSLEAEQFF,TGTGCCAGCAGCTTAGAAGCGGAGCAGTTCTTC
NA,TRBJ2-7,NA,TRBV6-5,CASRSLGSRYEQYF,TGTGCCAGCAGGTCCCTGGGTTCTCGCTACGAGCAGTACTTC
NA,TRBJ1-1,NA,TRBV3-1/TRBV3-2,CASSQGFRTEAFF,TGTGCCAGCAGCCAAGGGTTTAGGACTGAAGCTTTCTTT
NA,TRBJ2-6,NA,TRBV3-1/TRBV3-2,CASSQDSSGANVLTF,TGTGCCAGCAGCCAGGACAGCTCTGGGGCCAACGTCCTGACTTTC
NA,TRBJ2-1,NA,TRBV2,CASNEFVDEQFF,TGTGCCAGCAACGAATTTGTTGATGAGCAGTTCTTC
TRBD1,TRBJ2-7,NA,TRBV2,CASSEREGGHEQYF,TGTGCCAGCAGTGAGAGGGAAGGGGGCCACGAGCAGTACTTC
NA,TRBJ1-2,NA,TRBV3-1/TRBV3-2,CASRPTGTPVRWYGYTF,TGTGCCAGCAGACCTACCGGGACTCCTGTAAGGTGGTATGGCTACACCTTC
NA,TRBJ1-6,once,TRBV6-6,CASTGQDNSPLHF,TGTGCCAGCACGGGACAAGATAATTCACCCCTCCACTTT
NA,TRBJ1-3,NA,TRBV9,CASSPGQPGNTIYF,TGTGCCAGCAGCCCGGGACAACCTGGAAACACCATATATTTT
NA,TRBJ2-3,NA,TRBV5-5,CASSTQGRTDTQYF,TGTGCCAGCAGTACCCAGGGACGGACAGATACGCAGTATTTT
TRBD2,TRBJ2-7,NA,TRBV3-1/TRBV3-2,CASSQGGAGEVLEQYF,TGTGCCAGCAGCCAAGGGGGAGCGGGAGAGGTCCTCGAGCAGTACTTC
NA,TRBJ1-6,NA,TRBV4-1,CASSPGRPVRINSPLHF,TGCGCCAGCAGCCCGGGGCGGCCCGTGCGTATTAATTCACCCCTCCACTTT
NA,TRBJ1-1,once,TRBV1,CTSSQELLPGRQNTEAFF,TGCACCAGCAGCCAAGAACTTCTCCCGGGGAGGCAAAACACTGAAGCTTTCTTT
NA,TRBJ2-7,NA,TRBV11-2,CASSPKAGTNYEQYF,TGTGCCAGCAGTCCTAAGGCGGGCACCAACTACGAGCAGTACTTC
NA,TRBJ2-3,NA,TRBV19,CASGTPRDTQYF,TGTGCCAGTGGGACCCCGCGGGATACGCAGTATTTT
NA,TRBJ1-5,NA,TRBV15,CATSRDRRTDQPQHF,TGTGCCACCAGCAGAGATCGAAGGACAGATCAGCCCCAGCATTTT
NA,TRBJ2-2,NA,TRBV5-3,CARLGGPCLFF,TGTGCCAGACTCGGCGGGCCCTGTCTGTTTTTT
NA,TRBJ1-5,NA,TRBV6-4,CASSDAQPQHF,TGTGCCAGCAGTGACGCCCAGCCCCAGCATTTT
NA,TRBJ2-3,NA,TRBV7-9,CANRQGSTDTQYF,TGTGCCAACAGGCAGGGGAGCACAGATACGCAGTATTTT
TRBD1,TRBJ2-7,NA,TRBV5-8,CASSLRGGTGFTYEQYF,TGTGCCAGCAGCTTGAGGGGAGGGACAGGGTTTACCTACGAGCAGTACTTC
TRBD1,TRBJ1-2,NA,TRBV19,CASDKGQGTGDGYTF,TGTGCCAGCGATAAGGGGCAGGGAACAGGGGATGGCTACACCTTC
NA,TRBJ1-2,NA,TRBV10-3,CAISEWEGRSGYTF,TGTGCCATCAGTGAGTGGGAGGGGCGAAGTGGCTACACCTTC
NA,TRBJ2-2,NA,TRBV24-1,CATSEGVTGELFF,TGTGCCACCAGTGAAGGGGTGACCGGGGAGCTGTTTTTT
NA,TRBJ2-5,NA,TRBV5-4,CASSLGGRGAQETQYF,TGTGCCAGCAGCTTGGGGGGAAGAGGGGCCCAAGAGACCCAGTACTTC